A single T cell receptor beta chain is shown here with its context. Its antigen is unknown. Base-call qualities are not available, and no considerably larger clone is one nucleotide away. Library generation was performed with the immunoSEQ multiplex PCR assay. RNA was extracted from all samples and reverse transcribed into cDNA, which served as template for TCR sequencing. SuperScript III was used to make first-strand cDNA, primed with a 2:1 mix of oligo-dT and random hexamers. A synthetic immune receptor repertoire was used to gauge amplification bias, and whatever bias remained was removed computationally. As for the original processing: Raw reads were preprocessed for error removal, and CDR3 was defined according to IMGT conventions as running from the conserved cysteine to phenylalanine. Clonality was computed as 1 minus the Shannon entropy, with the entropy normalized by log2 of the number of productive unique TCRs. Whether each scalp clone was CD4 or CD8 was inferred by checking scalp TCRbeta sequences against the CD4 and CD8 repertoires from sorted blood. TCRdb retrieved this table from immuneACCESS and kept in-frame rearrangements only. Not all clones are present; in checked studies, unresolved V genes account for under half, and no reason is known for the remainder. The V and J calls and clone size were taken over from that table, and D and trimming were inferred from the DNA. For this sample there are about 200,000 clones; approximately 61% appear just once. Over 0.9% of the sample comes from the top ten.

The time point label for this specimen denotes: less than 25 weeks on oral tofacitinib. This specimen's treatment or condition label, interpreted: oral pan-JAK inhibitor, 5-10 mg twice daily. Lesional scalp punch biopsies and peripheral blood were collected from alopecia areata patients. After PBMCs were isolated by density centrifugation and stained for CD3, CD4 and CD8, a FACSAria was used to sort CD4+ and CD8+ T cells. The data belong to a study of CD8+ T cells in alopecia areata (dated 2018 in TCRdb). For context, the study as a whole: The treated patients, all with moderate-to-severe alopecia areata, were enrolled in an open-label pilot trial of oral tofacitinib given at 5 to 10 mg twice daily. For the treated patients, the SALT score, which quantifies what percentage of scalp surface area is affected, served as the measure of disease severity. Scalp tissue and sorted CD4+ and CD8+ peripheral blood T cells from patchy and totalis/universalis alopecia areata patients and from healthy controls were covered by human TCRbeta sequencing. Scalp clonality was compared among normal scalp (n=4), patchy alopecia areata scalp (n=8), and alopecia totalis/universalis scalp (n=8). immunoSEQ multiplex PCR using 35 Vbeta forward primers and 13 Jbeta reverse primers was used to amplify TCRbeta CDR3 regions. Biopsies were taken from tofacitinib-treated patients at baseline and at 4 and 24 weeks of treatment, and a later scalp biopsy was taken in several of the tofacitinib-treated patients. Patients received tofacitinib for 6 to 18 months and were then followed off drug for 6 months to check for delayed response and recurrence. RNA came from the PAXgene miRNA kit for fixed scalp, the miRNeasy kit for PBMCs, and the RNeasy kit for mouse skin. High-throughput TCRbeta sequencing was used to examine T cell clonal expansion in alopecia areata in both the C3H/HeJ mouse model and human patients.

What the work shows at the level of the full study, not this receptor alone: Unlike mouse skin, which is dominated by gammadelta T cells, normal human skin has resident alphabeta T cells that are also sequenced, and this complicates analysis of the scalp TCR repertoire. Lesional scalp, especially in alopecia totalis/universalis, showed higher clonality and more expanded CD8+ clones than normal scalp, suggesting antigenic drive. TCR sequences shared between patients were less clear than in mice, possibly partly because of HLA diversity in the patient population. With tofacitinib, both scalp clonality and the number of expanded CD8+ clones among the top 100 scalp clones went down significantly. Many expanded lesional clones persisted in scalp and blood during tofacitinib treatment, which may partly explain relapse after stopping treatment. Because the treated cohort was small and had just a single nonresponder, larger studies are needed to establish links between baseline CD8+ expansion and response.

According to the germline V gene, CDR1 reads MNHNS and CDR2 reads SASEGT. V loses 2 bases, J loses 0 bases, and the germline ends lie 4 bases apart. Spanning cysteine to phenylalanine, the CDR3 consists of 14 amino acids. Here the CDR3 DNA is all that survives: 42 bases in frame from base 1. This chain is built from TRBV6-1 and TRBJ2-2, with no confident D gene call. This receptor was identified in a human donor with alopecia areata. The sequencing here drew on CD4+ T cells sorted from blood, taken at week 24, from a patient treated with tofacitinib. The bases are TGTGCCAGCAGTGAACTTCCGAACACCGGGGAGCTGTTTTTT. It translates as CASSELPNTGELFF.